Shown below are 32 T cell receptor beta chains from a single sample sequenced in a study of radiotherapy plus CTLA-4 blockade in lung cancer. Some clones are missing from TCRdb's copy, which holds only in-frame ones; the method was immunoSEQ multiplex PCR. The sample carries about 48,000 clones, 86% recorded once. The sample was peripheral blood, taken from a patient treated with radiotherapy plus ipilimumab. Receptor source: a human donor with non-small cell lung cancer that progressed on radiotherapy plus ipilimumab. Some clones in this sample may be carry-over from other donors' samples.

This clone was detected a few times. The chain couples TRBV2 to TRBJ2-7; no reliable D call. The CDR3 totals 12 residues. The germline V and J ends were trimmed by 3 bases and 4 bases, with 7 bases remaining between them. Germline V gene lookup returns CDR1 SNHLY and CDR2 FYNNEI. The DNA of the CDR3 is TGTGCCAGCAGTGACAACGGGTACGAGCAGTACTTC. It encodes CASSDNGYEQYF.

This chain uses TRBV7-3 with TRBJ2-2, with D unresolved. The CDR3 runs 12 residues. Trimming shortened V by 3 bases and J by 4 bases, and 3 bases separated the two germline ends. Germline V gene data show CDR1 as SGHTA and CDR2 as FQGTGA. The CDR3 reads CASSFITGELFF. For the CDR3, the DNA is TGTGCCAGCAGCTTCATCACCGGGGAGCTGTTTTTT.

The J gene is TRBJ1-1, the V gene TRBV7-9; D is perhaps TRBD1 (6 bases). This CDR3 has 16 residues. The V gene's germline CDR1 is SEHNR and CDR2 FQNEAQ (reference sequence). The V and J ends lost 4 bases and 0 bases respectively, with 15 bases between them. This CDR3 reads CASSSLDRAMNTEAFF. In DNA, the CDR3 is TGTGCCAGCAGCTCACTGGACAGAGCTATGAACACTGAAGCTTTCTTT.

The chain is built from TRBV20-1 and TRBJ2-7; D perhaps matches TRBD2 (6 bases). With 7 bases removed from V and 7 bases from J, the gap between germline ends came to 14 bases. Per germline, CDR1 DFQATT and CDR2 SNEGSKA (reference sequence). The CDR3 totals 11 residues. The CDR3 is CSVPGAGEQYF. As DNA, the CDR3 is TGCAGTGTCCCGGGCGCGGGGGAGCAGTACTTC.

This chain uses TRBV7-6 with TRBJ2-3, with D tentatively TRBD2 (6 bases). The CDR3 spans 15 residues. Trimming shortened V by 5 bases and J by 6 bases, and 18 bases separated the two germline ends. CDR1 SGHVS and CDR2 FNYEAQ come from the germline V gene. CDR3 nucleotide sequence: TGTGCCAGCAGCCGGCGCCAAGCGGGCGGGGATACGCAGTATTTT. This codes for CASSRRQAGGDTQYF.

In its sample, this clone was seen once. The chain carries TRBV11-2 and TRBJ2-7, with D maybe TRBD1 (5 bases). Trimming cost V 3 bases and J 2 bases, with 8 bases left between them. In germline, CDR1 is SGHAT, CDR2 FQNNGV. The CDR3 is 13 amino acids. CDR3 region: CASSLGLTYEQYF. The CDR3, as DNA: TGTGCCAGCAGCTTGGGGCTGACCTACGAGCAGTACTTC.

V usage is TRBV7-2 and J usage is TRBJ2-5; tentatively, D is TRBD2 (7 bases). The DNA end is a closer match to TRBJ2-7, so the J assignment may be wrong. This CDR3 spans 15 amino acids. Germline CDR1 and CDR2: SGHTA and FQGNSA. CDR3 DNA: TGTGCCAGCAGCTTAGAAGGGGGGGAATCCTACGAGCAGTACTTC. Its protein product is CASSLEGGESYEQYF.

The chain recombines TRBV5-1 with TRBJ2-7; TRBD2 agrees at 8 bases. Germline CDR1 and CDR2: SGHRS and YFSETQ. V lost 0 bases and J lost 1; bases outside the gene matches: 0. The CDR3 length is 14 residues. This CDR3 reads CASSLGGGSYEQYF. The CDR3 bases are TGCGCCAGCAGCTTGGGCGGGGGGTCCTACGAGCAGTACTTC.

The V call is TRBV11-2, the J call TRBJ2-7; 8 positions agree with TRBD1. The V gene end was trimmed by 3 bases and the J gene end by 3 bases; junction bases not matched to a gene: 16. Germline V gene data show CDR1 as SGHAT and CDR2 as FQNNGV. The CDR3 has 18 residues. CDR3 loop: CASSLGPNRTGQGYEQYF. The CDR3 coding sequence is TGTGCCAGCAGCTTGGGACCAAATCGGACAGGGCAAGGCTACGAGCAGTACTTC.

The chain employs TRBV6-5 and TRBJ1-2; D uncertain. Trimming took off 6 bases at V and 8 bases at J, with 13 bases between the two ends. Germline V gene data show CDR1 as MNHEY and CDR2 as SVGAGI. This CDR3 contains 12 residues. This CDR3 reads CASRHPSTGYTF. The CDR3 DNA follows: TGTGCCAGCAGGCACCCATCTACCGGCTACACCTTC.

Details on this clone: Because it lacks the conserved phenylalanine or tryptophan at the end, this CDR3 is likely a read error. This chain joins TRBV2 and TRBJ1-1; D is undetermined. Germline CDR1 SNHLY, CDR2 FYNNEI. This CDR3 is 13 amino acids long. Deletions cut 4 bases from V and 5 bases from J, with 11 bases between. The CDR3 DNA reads TGTGCCAGCAGTGGACCTCCGGGGACTGAAGCTTTCCTT. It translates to CASSGPPGTEAFL.

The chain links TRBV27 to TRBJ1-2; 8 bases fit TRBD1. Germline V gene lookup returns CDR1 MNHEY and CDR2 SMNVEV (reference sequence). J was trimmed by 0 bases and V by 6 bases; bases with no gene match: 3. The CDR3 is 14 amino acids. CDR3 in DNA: TGTGCCAGCAGCTGGACAGGGACTAACTATGGCTACACCTTC. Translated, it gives CASSWTGTNYGYTF.

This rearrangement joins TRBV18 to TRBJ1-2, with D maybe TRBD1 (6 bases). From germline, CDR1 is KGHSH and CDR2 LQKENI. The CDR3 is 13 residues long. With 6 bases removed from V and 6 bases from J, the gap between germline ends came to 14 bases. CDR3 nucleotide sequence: TGTGCCAGCTCGCAGGGGATAGGGGATGGCTACACCTTC. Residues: CASSQGIGDGYTF.

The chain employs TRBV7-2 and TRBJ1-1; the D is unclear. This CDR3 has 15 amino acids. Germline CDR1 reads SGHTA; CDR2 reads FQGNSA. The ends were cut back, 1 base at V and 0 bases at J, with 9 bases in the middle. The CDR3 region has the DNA TGTGCCAGCAGCTTAGTGTGGCCTCTGAACACTGAAGCTTTCTTT. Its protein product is CASSLVWPLNTEAFF.

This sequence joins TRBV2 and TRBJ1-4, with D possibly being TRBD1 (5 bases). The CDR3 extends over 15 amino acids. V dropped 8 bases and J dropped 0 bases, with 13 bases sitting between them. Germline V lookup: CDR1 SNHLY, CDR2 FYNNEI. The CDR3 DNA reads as TGTGCCAGCGGTGCACAGGCGGCAACTAATGAAAAACTGTTTTTT. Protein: CASGAQAATNEKLFF.

CDR3 coding DNA: TGTGCCAGCAGTTATACGGGGAAACCGAACGAGCAGTACTTC. Encoded protein: CASSYTGKPNEQYF. This rearrangement joins TRBV6-5 to TRBJ2-7; perhaps TRBD2 as D (5 bases). Trimming cost V 3 bases and J 5 bases, with 14 bases left between them. The CDR3 sequence is 14 residues long. Germline V gene sequence: CDR1 MNHEY, CDR2 SVGAGI.

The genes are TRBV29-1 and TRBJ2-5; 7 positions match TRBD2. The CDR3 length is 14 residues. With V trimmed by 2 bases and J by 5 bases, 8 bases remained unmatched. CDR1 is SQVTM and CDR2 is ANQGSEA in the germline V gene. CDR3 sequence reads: CSVERGGIGETQYF. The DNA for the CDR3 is TGCAGCGTTGAAAGGGGAGGGATCGGGGAGACCCAGTACTTC.

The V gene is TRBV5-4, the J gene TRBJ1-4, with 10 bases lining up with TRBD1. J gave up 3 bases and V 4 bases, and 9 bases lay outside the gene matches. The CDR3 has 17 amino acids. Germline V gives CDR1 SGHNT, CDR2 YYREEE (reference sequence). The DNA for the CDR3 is TGTGCCAGCAGCCCCGGGACAGGGGTAGCAGCTAATGAAAAACTGTTTTTT. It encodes CASSPGTGVAANEKLFF.

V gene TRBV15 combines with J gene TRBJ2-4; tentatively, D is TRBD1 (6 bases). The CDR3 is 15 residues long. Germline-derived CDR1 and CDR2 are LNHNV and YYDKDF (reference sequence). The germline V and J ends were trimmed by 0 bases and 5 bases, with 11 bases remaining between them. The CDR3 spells CATSRDSGTQNIQYF. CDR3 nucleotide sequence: TGTGCCACCAGCAGAGATTCGGGGACACAAAACATTCAGTACTTC.

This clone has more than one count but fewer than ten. CDR3 sequence: CASSPTSGSDQPQHF. CDR3 nucleotides: TGTGCCAGCAGCCCGACATCGGGTAGCGATCAGCCCCAGCATTTT. This chain uses TRBV21-1 with TRBJ1-5. TRBV21-1 is flagged as a pseudogene. This CDR3 is built from 15 residues.

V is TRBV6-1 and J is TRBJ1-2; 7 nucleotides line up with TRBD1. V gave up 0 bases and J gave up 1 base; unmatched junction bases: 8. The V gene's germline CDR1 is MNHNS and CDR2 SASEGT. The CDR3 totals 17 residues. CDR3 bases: TGTGCCAGCAGTGAAGCGTTAAACAGGGGATTTAACTATGGCTACACCTTC. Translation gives CASSEALNRGFNYGYTF.

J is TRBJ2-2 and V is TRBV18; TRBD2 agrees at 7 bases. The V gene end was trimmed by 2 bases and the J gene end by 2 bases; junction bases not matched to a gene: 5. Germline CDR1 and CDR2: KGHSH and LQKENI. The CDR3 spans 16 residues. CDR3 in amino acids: CASSPSLAENTGELFF. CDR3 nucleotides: TGTGCCAGCTCACCATCTCTAGCGGAAAACACCGGGGAGCTGTTTTTT.

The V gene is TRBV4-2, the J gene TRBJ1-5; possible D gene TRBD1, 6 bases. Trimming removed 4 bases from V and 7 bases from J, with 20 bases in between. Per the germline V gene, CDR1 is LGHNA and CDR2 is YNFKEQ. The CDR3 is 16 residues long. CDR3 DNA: TGTGCCAGCAGCCGACTAACGGGGGGGCGGGGGCAGCCCCAGCATTTT. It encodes CASSRLTGGRGQPQHF.

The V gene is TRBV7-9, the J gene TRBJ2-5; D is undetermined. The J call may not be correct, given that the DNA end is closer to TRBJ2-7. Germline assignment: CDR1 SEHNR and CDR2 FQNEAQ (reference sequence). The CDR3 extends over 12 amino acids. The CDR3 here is CASSLVSYEQYF. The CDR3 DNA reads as TGTGCCAGCAGCTTAGTATCCTACGAGCAGTACTTC.

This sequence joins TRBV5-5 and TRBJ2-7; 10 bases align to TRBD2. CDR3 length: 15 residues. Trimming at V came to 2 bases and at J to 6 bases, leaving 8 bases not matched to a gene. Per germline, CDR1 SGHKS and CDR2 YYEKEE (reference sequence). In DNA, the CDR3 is TGTGCCAGCAGCTTCAGCGGGAGGGCCAGGGGCGAGCAGTACTTC. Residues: CASSFSGRARGEQYF. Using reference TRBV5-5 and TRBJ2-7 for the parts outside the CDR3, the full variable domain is DAGVTQSPTHLIKTRGQQVTLRCSPISGHKSVSWYQQVLGQGPQFIFQYYEKEERGRGNFPDRFSARQFPNYSSELNVNALLLGDSALYLCASSFSGRARGEQYFGPGTRLTVT.

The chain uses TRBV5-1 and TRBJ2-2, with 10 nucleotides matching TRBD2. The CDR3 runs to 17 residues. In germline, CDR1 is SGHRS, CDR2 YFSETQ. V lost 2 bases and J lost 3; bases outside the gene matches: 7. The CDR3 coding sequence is TGCGCCAGCAGCTTAGGACTAACTAGCGGGGACACCGGGGAGCTGTTTTTT. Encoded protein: CASSLGLTSGDTGELFF.

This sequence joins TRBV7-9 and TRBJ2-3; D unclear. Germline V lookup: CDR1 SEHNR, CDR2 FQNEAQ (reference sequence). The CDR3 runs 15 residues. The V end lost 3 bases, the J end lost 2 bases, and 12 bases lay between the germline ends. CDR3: CASSFSSTATDTQYF. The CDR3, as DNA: TGTGCCAGCAGCTTTTCTTCGACTGCCACAGATACGCAGTATTTT.

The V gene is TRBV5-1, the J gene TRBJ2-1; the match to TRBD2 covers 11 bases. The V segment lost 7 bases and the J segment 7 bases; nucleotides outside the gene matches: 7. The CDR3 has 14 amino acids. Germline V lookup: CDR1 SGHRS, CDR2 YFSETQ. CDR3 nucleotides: TGCGCCAGCGAAGAGGTAGCGGGGGGGAATGAGCAGTTCTTC. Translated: CASEEVAGGNEQFF.

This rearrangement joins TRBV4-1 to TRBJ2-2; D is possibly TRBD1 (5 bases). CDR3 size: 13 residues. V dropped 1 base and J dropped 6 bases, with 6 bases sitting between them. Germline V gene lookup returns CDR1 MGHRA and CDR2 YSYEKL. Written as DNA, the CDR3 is TGCGCCAGCAGCCAAGTGACAGCCGGGGAGCTGTTTTTT. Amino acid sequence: CASSQVTAGELFF.

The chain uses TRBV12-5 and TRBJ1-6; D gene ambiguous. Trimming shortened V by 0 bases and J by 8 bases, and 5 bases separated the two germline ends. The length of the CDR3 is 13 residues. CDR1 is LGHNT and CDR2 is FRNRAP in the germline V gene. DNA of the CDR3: TGTGCTAGTGGTTTGGTAGAGTATTCACCCCTCCACTTT. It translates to CASGLVEYSPLHF.

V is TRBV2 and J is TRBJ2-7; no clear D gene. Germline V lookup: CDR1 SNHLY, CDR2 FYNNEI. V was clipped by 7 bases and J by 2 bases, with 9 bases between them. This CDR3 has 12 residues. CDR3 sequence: CASTPQTYEQYF. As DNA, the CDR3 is TGTGCCAGCACGCCCCAGACCTACGAGCAGTACTTC.

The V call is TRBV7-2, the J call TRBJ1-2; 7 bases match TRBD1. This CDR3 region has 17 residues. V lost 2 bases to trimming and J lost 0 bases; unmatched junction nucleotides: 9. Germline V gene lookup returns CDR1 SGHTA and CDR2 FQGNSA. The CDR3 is CASSLTPGQVPNYGYTF. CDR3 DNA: TGTGCCAGCAGCTTAACCCCCGGACAGGTACCTAACTATGGCTACACCTTC.